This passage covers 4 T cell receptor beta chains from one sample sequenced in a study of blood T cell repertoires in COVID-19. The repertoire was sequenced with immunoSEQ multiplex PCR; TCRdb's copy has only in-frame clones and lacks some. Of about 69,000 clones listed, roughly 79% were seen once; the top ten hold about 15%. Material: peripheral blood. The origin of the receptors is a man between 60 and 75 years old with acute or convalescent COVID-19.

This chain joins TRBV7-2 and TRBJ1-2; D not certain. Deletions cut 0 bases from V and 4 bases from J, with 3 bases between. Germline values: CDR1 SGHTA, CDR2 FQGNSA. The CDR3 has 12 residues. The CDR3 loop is CASSLAGYGYTF. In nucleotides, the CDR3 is TGTGCCAGCAGCTTAGCCGGCTATGGCTACACCTTC.

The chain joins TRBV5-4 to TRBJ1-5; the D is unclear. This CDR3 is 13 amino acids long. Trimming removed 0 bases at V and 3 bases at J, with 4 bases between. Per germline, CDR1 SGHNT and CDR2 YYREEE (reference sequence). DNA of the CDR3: TGTGCCAGCAGCTTGGGACACAATCAGCCCCAGCATTTT. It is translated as CASSLGHNQPQHF.

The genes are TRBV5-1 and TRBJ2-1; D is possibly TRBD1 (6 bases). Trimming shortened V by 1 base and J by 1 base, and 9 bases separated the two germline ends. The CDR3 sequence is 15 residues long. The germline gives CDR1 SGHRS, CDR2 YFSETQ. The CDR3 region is CASSLLDSSYNEQFF. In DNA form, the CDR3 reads TGCGCCAGCAGCTTGTTGGACAGTTCCTACAATGAGCAGTTCTTC.

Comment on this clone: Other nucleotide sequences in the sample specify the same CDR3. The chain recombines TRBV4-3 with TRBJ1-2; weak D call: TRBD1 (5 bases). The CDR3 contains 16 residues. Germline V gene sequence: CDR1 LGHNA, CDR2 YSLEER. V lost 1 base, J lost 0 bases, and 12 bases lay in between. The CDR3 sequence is CASSQVATAANYGYTF. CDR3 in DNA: TGCGCCAGCAGCCAAGTGGCGACAGCAGCTAACTATGGCTACACCTTC.